This T cell receptor (beta chain) was obtained from a study of OX40 agonist ivuxolimab in advanced cancers. Study-level background: Enrolled patients in dose escalation had cancers that were hepatocellular carcinoma, melanoma, renal cell or head and neck cancer.

Worth noting for this clone: The antigen is unknown.

Study outcomes and limitations: Dose levels from 0.1 to 3.0 mg/kg saw CD4+ and CD8+ blood T cells expand clonally by week 6.

Clones were read by immunoSEQ multiplex PCR, and TCRdb kept only the in-frame ones, dropping some. The repertoire holds nearly 45,000 clones, with 75% to 90% as singletons. The timepoints at which blood was sampled were baseline, cycle 4 day 1, and cycle 7 day 1. CDR3 length: 11 amino acids. Germline V gene sequence: CDR1 MDHEN, CDR2 SYDVKM. V was pared by 5 bases and J by 4 bases, with 6 bases between. The material was CD4+ or CD8+ T cells sorted from blood, obtained in a trial of the OX40 agonist ivuxolimab. The chain employs TRBV28 and TRBJ2-7; D ambiguous. The sequence was collected from an adult with an advanced solid tumor such as melanoma, head and neck, liver or kidney cancer. The CDR3: CASSNKYEQYF. The DNA of the CDR3 is TGTGCCAGCAGTAACAAATACGAGCAGTACTTC. The variable domain in full, completed from reference TRBV28 and TRBJ2-7, reads DVKVTQSSRYLVKRTGEKVFLECVQDMDHENMFWYRQDPGLGLRLIYFSYDVKMKEKGDIPEGYSVSREKKERFSLILESASTNQTSMYLCASSNKYEQYFGPGTRLTVT.